This T cell receptor (beta chain) emerged from a study of T-cell memory formation after mild COVID-19. Study-wide context: TCR clusters were mostly donor specific. The study's findings and limits: Shrinking CD4+ clones were chiefly CM and EM; CD8+ ones were chiefly EMRA.

In regard to this clonotype: Its antigen is undetermined.

TCRdb re-called the 5' RACE reads with MiXCR, one entry per CDR3 protein. The sample lists 85,000 to 130,000 distinct CDR3 sequences, about an eighth occurring once. This clonotype was sampled from an adult woman who had mild COVID-19 (a few samples of this study predate the infection). Cell type and time point are not known. The specimen was PBMCs or a T cell subset sorted from them (not recorded which).

The DNA of the CDR3 is TGTGCCAGCAGCGAATGGGGCGGGGGCACTAATTCACCCCTCCACTTT. Translating gives CASSEWGGGTNSPLHF. The J gene is TRBJ1-6, the V gene TRBV7-6; D is possibly TRBD1 (6 bases). Germline CDR1 SGHVS, CDR2 FNYEAQ. The CDR3 length is 16 residues. V was pared by 5 bases and J by 6 bases, with 17 bases between. The full variable domain, in which reference TRBV7-6 and TRBJ1-6 provide the parts outside the CDR3, is GAGVSQSPRYKVTKRGQDVALRCDPISGHVSLYWYRQALGQGPEFLTYFNYEAQQDKSGLPNDRFSAERPEGSISTLTIQRTEQRDSAMYRCASSEWGGGTNSPLHFGNGTRLTVT.